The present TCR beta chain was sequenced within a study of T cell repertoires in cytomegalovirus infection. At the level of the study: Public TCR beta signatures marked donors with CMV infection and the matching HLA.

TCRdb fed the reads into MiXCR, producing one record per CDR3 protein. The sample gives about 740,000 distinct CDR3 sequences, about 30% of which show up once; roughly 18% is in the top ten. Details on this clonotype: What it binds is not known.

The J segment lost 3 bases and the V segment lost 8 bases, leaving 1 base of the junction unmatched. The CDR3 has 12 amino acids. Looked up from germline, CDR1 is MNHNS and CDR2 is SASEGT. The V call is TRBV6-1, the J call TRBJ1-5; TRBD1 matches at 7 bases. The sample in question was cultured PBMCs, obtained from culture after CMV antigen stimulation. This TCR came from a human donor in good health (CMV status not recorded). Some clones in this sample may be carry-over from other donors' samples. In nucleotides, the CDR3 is TGTGCCAGCGGACAGGTCAATCAGCCCCAGCATTTT. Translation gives CASGQVNQPQHF.